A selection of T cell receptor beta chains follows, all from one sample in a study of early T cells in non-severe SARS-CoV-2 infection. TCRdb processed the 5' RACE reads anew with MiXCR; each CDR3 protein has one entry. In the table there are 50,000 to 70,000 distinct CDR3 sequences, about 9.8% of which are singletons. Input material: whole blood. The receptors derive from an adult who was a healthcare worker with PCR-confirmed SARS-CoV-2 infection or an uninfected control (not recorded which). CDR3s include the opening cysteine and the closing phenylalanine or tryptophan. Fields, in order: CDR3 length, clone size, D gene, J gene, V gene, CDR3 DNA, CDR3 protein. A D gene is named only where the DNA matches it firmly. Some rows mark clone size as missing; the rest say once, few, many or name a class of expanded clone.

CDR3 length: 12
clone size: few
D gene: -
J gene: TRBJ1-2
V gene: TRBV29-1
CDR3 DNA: TGCAGCGTTGCAGAACAGGGCTATGGCTACACCTTC
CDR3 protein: CSVAEQGYGYTF

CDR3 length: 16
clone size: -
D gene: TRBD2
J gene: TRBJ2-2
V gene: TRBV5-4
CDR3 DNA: TGTGCCAGCAGCTTTACTAGCGGGAGTGTGCCCGGGGAGCTGTTTTTT
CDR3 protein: CASSFTSGSVPGELFF

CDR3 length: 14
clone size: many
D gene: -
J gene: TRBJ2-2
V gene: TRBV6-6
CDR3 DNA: TGTGCCCTCAGAGGGGGGCTAGCCACCGGGGAGCTGTTTTTT
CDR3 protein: CALRGGLATGELFF

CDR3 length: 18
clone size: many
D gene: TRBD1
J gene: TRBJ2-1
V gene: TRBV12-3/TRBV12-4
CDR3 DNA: TGTGCCAGCAGTTTAGCGAGGCAGGGAAGGGGGCCCTACAATGAGCAGTTCTTC
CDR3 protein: CASSLARQGRGPYNEQFF

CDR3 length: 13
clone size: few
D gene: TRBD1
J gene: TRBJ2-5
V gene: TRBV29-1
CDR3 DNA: TGCAGCGTGGACAGACAGGGGCAAGAGACCCAGTACTTC
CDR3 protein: CSVDRQGQETQYF

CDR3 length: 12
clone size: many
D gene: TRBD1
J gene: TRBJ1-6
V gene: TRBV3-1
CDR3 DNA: TGTGCCAGTCGACAGGGAAATTCACCCCTCCACTTT
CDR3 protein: CASRQGNSPLHF

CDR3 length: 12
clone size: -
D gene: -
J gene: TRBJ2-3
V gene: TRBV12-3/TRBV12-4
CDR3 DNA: TGTGCCAGCGCGAAGGGCACAGATACGCAGTATTTT
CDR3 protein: CASAKGTDTQYF

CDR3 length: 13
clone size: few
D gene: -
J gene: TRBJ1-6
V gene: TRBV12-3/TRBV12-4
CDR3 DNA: TGTGCCAGCAGTTCCGCACCCAGTTCACCCCTCCACTTT
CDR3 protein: CASSSAPSSPLHF

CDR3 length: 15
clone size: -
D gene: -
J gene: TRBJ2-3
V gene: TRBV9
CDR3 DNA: TGTGCCAGCAGCGTAGCCCCAGGCTACACAGATACGCAGTATTTT
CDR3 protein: CASSVAPGYTDTQYF

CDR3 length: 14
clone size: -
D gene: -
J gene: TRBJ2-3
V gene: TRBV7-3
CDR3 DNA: TGTGCCAGCAGCAACACAGGGAGCACAGATACGCAGTATTTT
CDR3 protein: CASSNTGSTDTQYF

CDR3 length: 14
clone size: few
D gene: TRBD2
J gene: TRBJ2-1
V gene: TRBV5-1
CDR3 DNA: TGCGCCAGCAGCTCGGGGACTACCTACAATGAGCAGTTCTTC
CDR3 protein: CASSSGTTYNEQFF

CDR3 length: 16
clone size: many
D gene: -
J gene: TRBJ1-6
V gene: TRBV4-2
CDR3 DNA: TGTGCCAGCAGCCAAGATCGGGTCACGGCTAATTCACCCCTCCACTTT
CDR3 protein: CASSQDRVTANSPLHF

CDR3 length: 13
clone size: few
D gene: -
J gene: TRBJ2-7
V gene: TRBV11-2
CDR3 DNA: TGTGCCAGCAGCTTAGACCCTACTTACGAGCAGTACTTC
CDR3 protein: CASSLDPTYEQYF

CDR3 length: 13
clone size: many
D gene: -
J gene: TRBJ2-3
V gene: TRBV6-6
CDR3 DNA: TGTGCCAGCAGTTACCGGGGGCCAGATACGCAGTATTTT
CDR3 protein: CASSYRGPDTQYF

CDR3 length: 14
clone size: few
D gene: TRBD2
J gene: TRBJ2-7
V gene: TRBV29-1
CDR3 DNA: TGCAGCGTAACGGGACTAGCGGGAGTTCGGGAGCAGTACTTC
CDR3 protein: CSVTGLAGVREQYF

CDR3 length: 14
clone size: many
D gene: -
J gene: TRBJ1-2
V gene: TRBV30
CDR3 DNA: TGTGCCTGTTATTACCCACGGGGAGACTATGGCTACACCTTC
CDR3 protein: CACYYPRGDYGYTF

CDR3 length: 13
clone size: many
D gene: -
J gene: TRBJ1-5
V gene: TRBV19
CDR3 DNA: TGTGCCAGCAGTGTGGCCCGCAATCAGCCCCAGCATTTT
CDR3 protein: CASSVARNQPQHF

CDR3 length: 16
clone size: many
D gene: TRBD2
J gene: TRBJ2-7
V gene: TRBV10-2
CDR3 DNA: TGCGCCAGCAGTGAGTCGAGGCTAGCGGGAGTAGGAGGGCAGTACTTC
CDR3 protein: CASSESRLAGVGGQYF

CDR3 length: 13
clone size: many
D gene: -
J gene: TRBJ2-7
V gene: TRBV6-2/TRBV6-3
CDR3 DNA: TGTGCCGGCAGGCTAATGAGGAGTTACGAGCAGTACTTC
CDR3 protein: CAGRLMRSYEQYF

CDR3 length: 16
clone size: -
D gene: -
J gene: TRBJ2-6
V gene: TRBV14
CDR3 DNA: TGTGCCAGCAGCTCCGGGACAAGCTCTGGGGCCAACGTCCTGACTTTC
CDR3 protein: CASSSGTSSGANVLTF

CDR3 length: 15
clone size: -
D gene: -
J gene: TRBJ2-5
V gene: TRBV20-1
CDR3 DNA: TGCAGTGCTACAACCCCGGAGGGAAGTATTGAGACCCAGTACTTC
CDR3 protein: CSATTPEGSIETQYF

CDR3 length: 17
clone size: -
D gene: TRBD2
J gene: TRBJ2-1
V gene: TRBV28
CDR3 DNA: TGTGCCAGCAGTCTTACCCCCGGCGGGAGTTGGTACAATGAGCAGTTCTTC
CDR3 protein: CASSLTPGGSWYNEQFF

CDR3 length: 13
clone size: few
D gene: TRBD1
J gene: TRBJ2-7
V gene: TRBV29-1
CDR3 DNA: TGCAGCGTCGAGGGGCAGGGGGCCTACGAGCAGTACTTC
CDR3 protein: CSVEGQGAYEQYF

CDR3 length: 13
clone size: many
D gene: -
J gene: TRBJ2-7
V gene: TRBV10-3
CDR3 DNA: TGTGCCATCAGTGCACAGGAGGGCTACGAGCAGTACTTC
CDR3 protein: CAISAQEGYEQYF

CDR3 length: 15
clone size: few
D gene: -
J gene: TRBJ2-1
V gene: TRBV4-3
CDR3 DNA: TGCGCCAGCAGCCAAGATCAAAGCACTTACAATGAGCAGTTCTTC
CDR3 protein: CASSQDQSTYNEQFF

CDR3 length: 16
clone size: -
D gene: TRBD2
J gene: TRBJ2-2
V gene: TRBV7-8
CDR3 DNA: TGTGCCAGCAGCCCTCCGCCGCTAGCGGTCACCGGGGAGCTGTTTTTT
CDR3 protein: CASSPPPLAVTGELFF

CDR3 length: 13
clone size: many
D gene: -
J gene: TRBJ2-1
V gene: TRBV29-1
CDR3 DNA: TGCAGCGGAAGGGGGGGGTCCTACAATGAGCAGTTCTTC
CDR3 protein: CSGRGGSYNEQFF

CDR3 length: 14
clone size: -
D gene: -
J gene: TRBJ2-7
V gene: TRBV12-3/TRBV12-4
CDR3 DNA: TGTGCCAGCAGTCCAGGTTCCGCCGCTGGCGAGCAGTACTTC
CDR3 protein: CASSPGSAAGEQYF

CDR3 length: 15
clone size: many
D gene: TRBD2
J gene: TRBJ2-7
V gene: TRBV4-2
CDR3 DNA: TGTGCCAGCAGCCCGCAGGGAAGCGGGAGTACGGAGCAGTACTTC
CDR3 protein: CASSPQGSGSTEQYF

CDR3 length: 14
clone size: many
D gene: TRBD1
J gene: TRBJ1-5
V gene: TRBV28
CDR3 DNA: TGTGCCAGCAGTCTAGACAGGGCGGATCAGCCCCAGCATTTT
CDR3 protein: CASSLDRADQPQHF

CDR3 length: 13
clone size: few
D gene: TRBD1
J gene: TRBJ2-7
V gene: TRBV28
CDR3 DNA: TGTGCCAGCAGGGGACAGAGTCTGGACGAGCAGTACTTC
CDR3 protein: CASRGQSLDEQYF